The following is a T cell receptor beta chain sequence with its context. One junction end disagrees with the germline gene, perhaps due to a read error. CDR1 is PRHDT and CDR2 is FYEKMQ in the germline V gene (reference sequence). CDR3 length equals 16 residues. The data were obtained in a study of blood T cells in healthy people across ages. Primed by a sample-barcoded 5' primer and a J-beta primer mix, a second PCR proceeded for roughly 6 to 12 cycles. TCRdb redid the calling of the 5' RACE reads with MiXCR, one entry per CDR3 protein. This table holds about 1.6 million distinct CDR3 sequences, almost 35% found once.

Sequenced input: blood. The sequence was obtained from a woman aged 25 to 45 in good health. J is TRBJ2-3 and V is TRBV13, with D possibly TRBD2 on 6 matching bases. The CDR3 here is CASSGTSSDHTGTQYF. The CDR3 nucleotides are TGTGCCAGCAGCGGTACATCTAGCGACCACACAGGTACGCAGTATTTT.